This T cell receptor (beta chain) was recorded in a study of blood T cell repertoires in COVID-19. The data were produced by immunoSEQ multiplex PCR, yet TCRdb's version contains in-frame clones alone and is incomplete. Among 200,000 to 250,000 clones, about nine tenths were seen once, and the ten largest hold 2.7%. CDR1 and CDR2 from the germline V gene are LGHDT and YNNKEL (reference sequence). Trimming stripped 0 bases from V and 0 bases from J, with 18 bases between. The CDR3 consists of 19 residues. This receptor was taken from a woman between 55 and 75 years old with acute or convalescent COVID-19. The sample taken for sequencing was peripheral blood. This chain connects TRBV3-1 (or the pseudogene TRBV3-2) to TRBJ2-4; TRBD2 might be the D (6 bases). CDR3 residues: CASSQDPPGGVLAKNIQYF. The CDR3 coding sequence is TGTGCCAGCAGCCAAGATCCCCCAGGCGGGGTTCTAGCCAAAAACATTCAGTACTTC.